The clone carrying this T cell receptor (beta chain) occurred once. The protocol was immunoSEQ multiplex PCR, while the TCRdb copy is restricted to in-frame clones and leaves out a portion. The profile shows 250,000 or so clones, around 87% of them singletons. The source of the sample is a study of blood T cell repertoires in COVID-19. The germline gives CDR1 SGHNT, CDR2 YYREEE (reference sequence). Trimming took 1 base from V and 4 from J, leaving 11 bases between them. This CDR3 has 14 residues. The TCR comes from a woman aged 60 to 75 with COVID-19, enrolled during active disease. The material sequenced was peripheral blood. The V call is TRBV5-4, the J call TRBJ2-5; D not resolved. The CDR3: CASSLLSVTETQYF. The CDR3 DNA is TGTGCCAGCAGCTTGTTAAGCGTTACAGAGACCCAGTACTTC.